The TCR beta chain under discussion was sequenced for a study of cytomegalovirus exposure and HLA in healthy donors. In the case of this clone: Its antigen remains unidentified.

The study's findings and limits: Compared with the approximately 680-donor mean, an Asian-associated ancestry cluster reportedly had fewer N-insertions, according to a later analysis. Trimming of TCR beta V- and J-genes showed a link, identified in a later analysis, to a missense DCLRE1C variant.

V lost 6 bases, J lost 8 bases, and 13 bases lay in between. This CDR3 has 12 residues. CDR1 is SEHNR and CDR2 is FQNEAQ in the germline V gene (reference sequence). PCR used 60 Vbeta primers and 13 Jbeta primers. Sequencing used immunoSEQ multiplex PCR; TCRdb keeps in-frame clones, though not all of them. The sample contains some 170,000 clones, roughly four fifths of which appear only once. This TCR came from a woman aged 18-29 years in good health and CMV-seropositive. Source material: PBMCs. The chain has TRBV7-9 and TRBJ1-2; D is uncertain. The CDR3 coding sequence is TGTGCCAGCAGGGCCCAACCGGGGGGCTACACCTTC. As protein: CASRAQPGGYTF.